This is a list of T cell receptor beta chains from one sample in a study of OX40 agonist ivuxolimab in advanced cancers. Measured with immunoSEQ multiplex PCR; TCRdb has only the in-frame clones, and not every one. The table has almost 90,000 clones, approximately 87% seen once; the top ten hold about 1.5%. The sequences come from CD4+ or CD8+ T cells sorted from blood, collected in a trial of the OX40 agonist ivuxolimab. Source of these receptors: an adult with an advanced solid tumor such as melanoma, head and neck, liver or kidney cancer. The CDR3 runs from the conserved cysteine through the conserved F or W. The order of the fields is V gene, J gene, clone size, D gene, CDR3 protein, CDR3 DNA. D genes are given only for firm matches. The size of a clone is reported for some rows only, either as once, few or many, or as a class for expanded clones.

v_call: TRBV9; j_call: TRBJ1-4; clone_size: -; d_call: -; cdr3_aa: CASSVGWGGEKLFF; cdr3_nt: TGTGCCAGCAGCGTAGGGTGGGGTGGGGAAAAACTGTTTTTT
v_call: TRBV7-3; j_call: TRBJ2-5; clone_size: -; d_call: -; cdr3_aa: CASSPQGGAPQTQYF; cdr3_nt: TGTGCCAGCAGCCCCCAGGGGGGCGCCCCTCAGACCCAGTACTTC
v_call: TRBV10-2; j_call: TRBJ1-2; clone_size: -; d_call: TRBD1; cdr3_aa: CASSELGGADGYTF; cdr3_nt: TGCGCCAGCAGTGAGCTAGGGGGCGCGGATGGCTACACCTTC
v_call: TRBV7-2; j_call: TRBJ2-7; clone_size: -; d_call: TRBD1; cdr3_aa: CASSLEGTGKSYEQYF; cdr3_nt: TGTGCCAGCAGCTTAGAAGGGACAGGGAAATCCTACGAGCAGTACTTC
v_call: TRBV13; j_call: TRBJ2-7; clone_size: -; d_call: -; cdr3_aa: CASSIGPPYEQYF; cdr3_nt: TGTGCCAGCAGCATTGGACCGCCATACGAGCAGTACTTC
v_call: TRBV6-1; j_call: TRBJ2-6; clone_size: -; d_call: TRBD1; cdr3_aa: CASTSQGAGANVLTF; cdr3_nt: TGTGCCAGCACAAGCCAGGGGGCTGGGGCCAACGTCCTGACTTTC
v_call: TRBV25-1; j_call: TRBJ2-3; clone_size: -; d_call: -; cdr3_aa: CASSIPGPLDTQYF; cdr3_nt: TGTGCCAGCAGTATCCCGGGCCCCTTGGATACGCAGTATTTT
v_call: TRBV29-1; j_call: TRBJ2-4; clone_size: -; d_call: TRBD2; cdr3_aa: CSVRLAGGVQYF; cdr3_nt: TGCAGCGTCAGACTAGCGGGAGGGGTTCAGTACTTC
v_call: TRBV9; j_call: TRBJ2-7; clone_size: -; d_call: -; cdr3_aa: CASSVATLTYEQYF; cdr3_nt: TGTGCCAGCAGCGTAGCGACACTGACCTACGAGCAGTACTTC
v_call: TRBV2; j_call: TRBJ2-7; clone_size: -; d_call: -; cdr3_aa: CASSERAALLTYEQYF; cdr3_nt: TGTGCCAGCAGTGAACGGGCAGCCTTATTAACCTACGAGCAGTACTTC
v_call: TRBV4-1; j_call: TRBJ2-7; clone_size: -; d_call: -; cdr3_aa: CASSQAQSGYEQYF; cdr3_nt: TGCGCCAGCAGCCAAGCCCAGTCCGGCTACGAGCAGTACTTC
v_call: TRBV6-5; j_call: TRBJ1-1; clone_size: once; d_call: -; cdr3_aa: CASSYAPGVTEAFF; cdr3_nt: TGTGCCAGCAGTTACGCTCCCGGGGTAACTGAAGCTTTCTTT
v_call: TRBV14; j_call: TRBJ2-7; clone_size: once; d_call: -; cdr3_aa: CASSQYYEQYF; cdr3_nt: TGTGCCAGCAGCCAATACTACGAGCAGTACTTC
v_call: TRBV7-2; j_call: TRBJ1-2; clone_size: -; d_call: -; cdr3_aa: CASSSLGGADGYTF; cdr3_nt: TGTGCCAGCAGCTCATTGGGGGGCGCGGATGGCTACACCTTC
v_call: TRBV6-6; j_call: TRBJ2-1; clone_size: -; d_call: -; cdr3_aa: CASSTRPSSYNEQFF; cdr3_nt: TGTGCCAGCAGTACTCGCCCGAGCTCCTACAATGAGCAGTTCTTC
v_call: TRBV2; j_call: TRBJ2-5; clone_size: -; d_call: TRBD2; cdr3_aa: CASTAVLAGEETQYF; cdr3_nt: TGTGCCAGCACCGCCGTGCTGGCGGGGGAAGAGACCCAGTACTTC
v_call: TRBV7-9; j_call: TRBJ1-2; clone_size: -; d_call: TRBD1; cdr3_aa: CASTLWGGQNYGYTF; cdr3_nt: TGTGCCAGCACCCTCTGGGGGGGACAGAACTATGGCTACACCTTC
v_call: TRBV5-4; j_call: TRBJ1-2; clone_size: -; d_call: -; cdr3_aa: CASSLDRANYGYTF; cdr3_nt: TGTGCCAGCAGCTTGGACCGAGCTAACTATGGCTACACCTTC
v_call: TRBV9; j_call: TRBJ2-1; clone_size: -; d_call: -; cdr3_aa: CASSVGRERYNEQFF; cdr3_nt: TGTGCCAGCAGCGTAGGTCGGGAGCGGTACAATGAGCAGTTCTTC
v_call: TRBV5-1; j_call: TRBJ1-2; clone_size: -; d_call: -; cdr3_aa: CASSSDSVNYGYTF; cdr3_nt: TGCGCCAGCAGCTCGGACAGCGTAAACTATGGCTACACCTTC
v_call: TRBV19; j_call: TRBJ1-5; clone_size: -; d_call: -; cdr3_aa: CASSIGSGNQPQHF; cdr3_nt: TGTGCCAGTAGTATAGGGAGTGGGAATCAGCCCCAGCATTTT
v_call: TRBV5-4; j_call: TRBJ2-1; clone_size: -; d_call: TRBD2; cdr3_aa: CASSLGGGEEQFF; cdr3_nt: TGTGCCAGCAGCTTGGGCGGGGGGGAGGAGCAGTTCTTC
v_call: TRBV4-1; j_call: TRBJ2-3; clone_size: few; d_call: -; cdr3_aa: CASSQAEAGATDTQYF; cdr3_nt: TGCGCCAGCAGCCAAGCCGAGGCGGGGGCCACAGATACGCAGTATTTT
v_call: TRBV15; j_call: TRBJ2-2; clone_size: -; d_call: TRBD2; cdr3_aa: CATSSGLAGEPTGELFF; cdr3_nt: TGTGCCACCAGCAGCGGACTAGCGGGGGAGCCGACTGGGGAGCTGTTTTTT
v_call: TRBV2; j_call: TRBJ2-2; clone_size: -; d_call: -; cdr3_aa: CASSEALRRLAGELFF; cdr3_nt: TGTGCCAGCAGTGAAGCGCTTCGTCGACTAGCCGGGGAGCTGTTTTTT
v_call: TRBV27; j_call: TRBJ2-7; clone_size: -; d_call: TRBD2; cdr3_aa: CASSLYRTSGTYEQYF; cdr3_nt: TGTGCCAGCAGTTTATATCGGACTAGCGGGACTTACGAGCAGTACTTC
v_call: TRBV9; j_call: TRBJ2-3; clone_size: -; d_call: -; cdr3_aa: CASSVQQGTDTQYF; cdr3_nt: TGTGCCAGCAGCGTACAGCAGGGGACAGATACGCAGTATTTT
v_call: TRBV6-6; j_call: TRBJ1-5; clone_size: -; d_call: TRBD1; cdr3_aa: CASSYSIGQGDQPQHF; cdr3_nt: TGTGCCAGCAGTTACTCGATAGGACAGGGCGATCAGCCCCAGCATTTT
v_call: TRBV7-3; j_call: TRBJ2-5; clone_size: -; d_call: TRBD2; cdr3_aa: CASSLSGGDQETQYF; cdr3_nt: TGTGCCAGCAGCTTAAGCGGGGGGGATCAAGAGACCCAGTACTTC
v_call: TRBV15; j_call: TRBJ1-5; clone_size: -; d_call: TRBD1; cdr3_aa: CATSRDQGAEPQHF; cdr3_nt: TGTGCCACCAGCAGAGATCAGGGGGCAGAACCCCAGCATTTT
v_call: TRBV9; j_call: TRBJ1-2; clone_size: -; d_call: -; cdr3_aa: CASSVGQTNYGYTF; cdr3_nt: TGTGCCAGCAGCGTAGGACAGACTAACTATGGCTACACCTTC
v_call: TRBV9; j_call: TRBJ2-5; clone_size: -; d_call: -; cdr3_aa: CASSVVYGGREETQYF; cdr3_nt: TGTGCCAGCAGCGTAGTTTATGGTGGCAGGGAGGAGACCCAGTACTTC
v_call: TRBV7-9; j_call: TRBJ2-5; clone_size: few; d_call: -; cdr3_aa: CASSEAETQYF; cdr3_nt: TGTGCCAGCAGCGAGGCGGAGACCCAGTACTTC